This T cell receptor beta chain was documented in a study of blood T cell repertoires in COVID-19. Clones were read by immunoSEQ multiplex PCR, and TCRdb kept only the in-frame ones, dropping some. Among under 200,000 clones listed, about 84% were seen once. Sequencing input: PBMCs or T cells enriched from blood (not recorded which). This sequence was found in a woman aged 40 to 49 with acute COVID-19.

The CDR3: CASREAHLNSGNTIYF. CDR3 DNA: TGTGCCAGTAGGGAAGCGCACCTCAACTCTGGAAACACCATATATTTT. The rearrangement uses TRBV19 and TRBJ1-3; no reliable D call. The CDR3 covers 16 residues. The germline V gene has CDR1 LNHDA and CDR2 SQIVND (reference sequence). V lost 6 bases to trimming and J lost 0 bases, with 15 bases between them.